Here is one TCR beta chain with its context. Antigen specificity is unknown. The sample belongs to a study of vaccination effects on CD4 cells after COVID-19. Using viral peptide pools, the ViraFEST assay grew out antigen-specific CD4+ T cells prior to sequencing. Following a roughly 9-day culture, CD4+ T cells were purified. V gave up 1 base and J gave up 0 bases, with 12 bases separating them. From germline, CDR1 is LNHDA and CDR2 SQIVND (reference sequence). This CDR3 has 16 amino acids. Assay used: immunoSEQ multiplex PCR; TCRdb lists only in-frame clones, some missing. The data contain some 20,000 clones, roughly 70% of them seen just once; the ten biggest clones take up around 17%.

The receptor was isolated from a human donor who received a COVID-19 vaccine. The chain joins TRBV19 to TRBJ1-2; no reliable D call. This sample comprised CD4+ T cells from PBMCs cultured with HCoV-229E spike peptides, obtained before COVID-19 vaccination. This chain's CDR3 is CASSIAWQLANYGYTF. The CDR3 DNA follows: TGTGCCAGTAGTATAGCTTGGCAGTTAGCTAACTATGGCTACACCTTC.